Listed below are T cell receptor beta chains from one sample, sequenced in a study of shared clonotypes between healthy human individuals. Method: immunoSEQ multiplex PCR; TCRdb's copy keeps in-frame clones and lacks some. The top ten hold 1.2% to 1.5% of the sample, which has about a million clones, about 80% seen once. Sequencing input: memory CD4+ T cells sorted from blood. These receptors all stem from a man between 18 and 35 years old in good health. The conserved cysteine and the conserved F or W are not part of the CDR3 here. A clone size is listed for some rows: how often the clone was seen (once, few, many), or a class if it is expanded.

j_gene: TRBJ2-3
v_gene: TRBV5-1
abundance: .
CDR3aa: ASRQGSSTDTQY

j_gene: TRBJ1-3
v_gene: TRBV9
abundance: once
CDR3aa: ASSVTSFSGNTIY

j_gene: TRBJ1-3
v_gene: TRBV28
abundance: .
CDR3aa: ASRGHRDSGNTIY

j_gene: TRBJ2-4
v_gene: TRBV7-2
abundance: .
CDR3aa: ASSLTGGLGNIQY

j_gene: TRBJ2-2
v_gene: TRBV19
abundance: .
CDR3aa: ASSGSGGFTGELF

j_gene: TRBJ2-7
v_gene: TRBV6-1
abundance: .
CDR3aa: ASSVSTISSYEQY

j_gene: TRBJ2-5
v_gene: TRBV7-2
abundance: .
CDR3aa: ASSLAETQY

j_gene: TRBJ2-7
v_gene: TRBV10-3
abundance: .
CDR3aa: AIGRSSSYEQY

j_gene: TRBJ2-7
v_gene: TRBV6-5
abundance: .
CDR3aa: ASSRGGGLEQY

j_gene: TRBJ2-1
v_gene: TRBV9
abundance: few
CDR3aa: ASSVDQGSYNEQF

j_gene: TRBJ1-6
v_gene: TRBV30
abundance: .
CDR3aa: AWRPGSDNSPLH

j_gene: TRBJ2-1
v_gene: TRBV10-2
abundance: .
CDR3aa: ASRPPSHEQF

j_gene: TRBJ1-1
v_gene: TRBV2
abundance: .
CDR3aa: ASSGTEPPRYAF

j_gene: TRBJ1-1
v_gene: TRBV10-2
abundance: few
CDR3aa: ASSESRISLNTEAF

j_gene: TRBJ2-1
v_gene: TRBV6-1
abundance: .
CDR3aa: ASQLSSYNEQF

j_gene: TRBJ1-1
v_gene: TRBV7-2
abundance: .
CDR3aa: ASSPDHLGAF

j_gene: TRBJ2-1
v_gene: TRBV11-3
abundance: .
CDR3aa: ASSPPPARVEQF

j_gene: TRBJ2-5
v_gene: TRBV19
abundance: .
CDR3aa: ASRITGEETQY

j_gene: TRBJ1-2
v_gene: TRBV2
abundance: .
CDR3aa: ASRLRGEPGYT

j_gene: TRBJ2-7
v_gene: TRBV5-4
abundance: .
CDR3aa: ASSLDPASYEQY

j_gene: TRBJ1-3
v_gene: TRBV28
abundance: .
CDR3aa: ASSLYMGNTIY

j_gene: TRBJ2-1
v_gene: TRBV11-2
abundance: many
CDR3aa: ASSREPLVFSYNEQF

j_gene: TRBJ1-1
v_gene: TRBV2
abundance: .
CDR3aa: ASFFWGTGRRSNTEAF

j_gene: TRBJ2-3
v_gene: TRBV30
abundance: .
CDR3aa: AWSVQRELYAQRPDTQY

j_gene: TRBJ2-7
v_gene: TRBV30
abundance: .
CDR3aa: AWSVRGPEQY

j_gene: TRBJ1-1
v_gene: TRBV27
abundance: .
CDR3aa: ASGFRTFEAF

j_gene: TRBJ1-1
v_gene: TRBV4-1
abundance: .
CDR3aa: ASSATRDRRVTGNTEAF

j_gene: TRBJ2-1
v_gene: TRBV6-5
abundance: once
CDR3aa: ASSYWGGSSYNEQF

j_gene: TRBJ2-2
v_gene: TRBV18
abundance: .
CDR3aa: ASSPSNTGELF

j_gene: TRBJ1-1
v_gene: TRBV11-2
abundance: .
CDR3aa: ASSPQGPNTEAF

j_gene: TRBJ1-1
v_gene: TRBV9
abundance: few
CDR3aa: ASSPLGSRTEAF

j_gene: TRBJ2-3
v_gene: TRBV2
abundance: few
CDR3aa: ASSRDGSTDTQY

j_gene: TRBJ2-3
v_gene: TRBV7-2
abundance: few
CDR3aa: ASSSGLAGGLGTQY

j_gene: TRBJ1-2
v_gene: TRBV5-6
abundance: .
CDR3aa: ASSLGLLGGGYT

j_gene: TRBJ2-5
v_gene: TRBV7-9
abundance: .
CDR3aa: ASSPLLGGLETQY

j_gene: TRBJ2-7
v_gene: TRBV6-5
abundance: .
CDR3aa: ASSYRHTNSYEQY

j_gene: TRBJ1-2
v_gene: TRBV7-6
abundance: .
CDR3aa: ASSSGRTNYGYT

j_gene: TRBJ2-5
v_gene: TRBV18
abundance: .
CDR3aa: ASSGGGQETQY

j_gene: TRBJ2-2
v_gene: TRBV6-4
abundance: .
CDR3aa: ASSEEESAGELF

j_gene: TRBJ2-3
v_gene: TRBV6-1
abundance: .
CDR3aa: ASILAGGPKDTQY

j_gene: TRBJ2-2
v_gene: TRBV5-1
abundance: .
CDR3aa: ASRNTGDPGGELF

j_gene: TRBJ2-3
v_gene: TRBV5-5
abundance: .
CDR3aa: ASSSNRGKQTDTQY